This T cell receptor (beta chain) was recorded in a study of cytomegalovirus exposure and HLA in healthy donors. Study-wide results and caveats: Altogether, 150 to 200 TCR beta chains were recorded as cytomegalovirus-associated. The finding came from a later analysis; first-cohort TCR clusters tended to co-occur in the approximately 120 validation repertoires.

The donors belonged to the roughly 110-subject validation cohort, separate from the roughly 650-subject first cohort. Assay: immunoSEQ multiplex PCR; the TCRdb copy retains only in-frame clones and omits some. In the table there are around 130,000 clones, about 88% of which are singletons. The CDR3 is 11 amino acids. Germline CDR1 reads SGHRS; CDR2 reads YFSETQ. With 9 bases removed from V and 4 bases from J, the gap between germline ends came to 11 bases. In regard to this clone: The antigen is not known.

The clonotype comes from a man aged 25-45 years in good health and CMV-seronegative. Sample: PBMCs. The rearrangement links TRBV5-1 to TRBJ2-7; D is ambiguous. Here the CDR3 DNA reads TGCGCCACCTACGGTGGTTACGAGCAGTACTTC. Encoded protein: CATYGGYEQYF.